The next 7 T cell receptor beta chains were all read from a single sample in a study of tissue T cells after allogeneic stem cell transplantation. Produced via immunoSEQ multiplex PCR; TCRdb's table is partial and in-frame only. The sample yields over 15,000 clones, around 70% seen once. The specimen was spleen. These TCRs come from a female BALB/c mouse in good health. Mice of this strain are of MHC haplotype H2-d.

A remark on this clone: Any gene name here is a mouse gene name. CDR3 DNA (partial): TGTGCTAGGTCCGGGACAGACTATGCTGAGCAGTTC. This gives the protein CARSGTDYAEQF. The full CDR3 protein reads CARSGTDYAEQFF. The chain couples TRBV29 to TRBJ2-1; 7 nucleotides agree with TRBD1. The missing CDR3 end, 1 residue past where the read stops, is filled in from the germline J gene. This CDR3 contains 13 residues. Germline assignment: CDR1 MSHET and CDR2 SYDVDS. The J segment lost 2 bases and the V segment lost 9 bases, leaving 4 bases of the junction unmatched.

Comments on this clone: Mismatch with germline at one junction end may stem from a read error. Gene names and germline refer to mouse. Read sequence stops 1 residue before the CDR3 end, and the germline J gene provides the missing end. The chain is built from TRBV1 and TRBJ1-4, with 10 bases fitting TRBD1. CDR3 length: 16 residues. Germline V gene data show CDR1 as NSQYPW and CDR2 as LRSPGD (reference sequence). CDR3 sequence: CTCSPDRGRSNERLFF. CDR3 DNA (partial): TGCACCTGCAGTCCAGACAGGGGGCGGTCCAACGAAAGATTATTT.

A remark on this clone: The gene symbols are mouse symbols. The read terminates 1 residue before the CDR3 end, so the remaining end is supplied by the germline J gene. The genes are TRBV4 and TRBJ1-6; D perhaps matches TRBD1 (5 bases). TRBJ1-6 is an ORF for which the function is uncertain. The CDR3 consists of 16 residues. Germline CDR1 reads LGHDT; CDR2 reads YNNKQL (reference sequence). V was cut by 4 bases and J by 1 base, with 11 bases left in between. The CDR3 sequence: CASSFGQTSYNSPLYF. The DNA read from the CDR3 is TGTGCCAGCAGCTTCGGACAAACATCCTATAATTCGCCCCTCTAC.

As regards this clone: Germline and genes here are mouse. The CDR3 extends 1 residue past the end of the read, so its final part is completed from the germline J gene. V is TRBV13-1 and J is TRBJ1-1; 10 nucleotides line up with TRBD1. The trim removed 3 bases at V and 1 base at J, leaving 0 bases unmatched. Germline V gene sequence: CDR1 NSHNY, CDR2 SYGAGN. The CDR3 sequence is 14 residues long. CDR3 sequence: CASSGDRGNTEVFF. CDR3 bases read: TGTGCCAGCAGTGGGGACAGGGGGAACACAGAAGTCTTC.

On this clone itself: Gene names and germline refer to mouse. The read finishes 1 residue shy of the CDR3 end, and the germline J gene is used to complete it. The J gene is TRBJ1-1, the V gene TRBV13-1, with 7 nucleotides matching TRBD1. The V gene's germline CDR1 is NSHNY and CDR2 SYGAGN. V trimming: 1 base; J trimming: 1 base; junction bases outside the gene matches: 1. The CDR3 covers 14 residues. The CDR3 loop is CASSDHRGNTEVFF. CDR3 DNA, as far as it was read: TGTGCCAGCAGTGATCACAGGGGAAACACAGAAGTCTTC.

On this clone itself: Mouse gene names and germline throughout. The CDR3 goes on 1 residue after the read ends, and that part is filled in from the germline J gene. This chain uses TRBV4 with TRBJ2-5; perhaps TRBD2 as D (5 bases). Germline V gives CDR1 LGHDT, CDR2 YNNKQL (reference sequence). The V gene lost 3 bases and the J gene lost 0 bases, with 7 bases spanning the gap. CDR3 size: 14 residues. This CDR3 is CASSYLGNQDTQYF. Partial CDR3 DNA: TGTGCCAGCAGCTATCTGGGAAACCAAGACACCCAGTAC.

On this clone: Germline and genes: mouse. The CDR3 extends 1 residue past the end of the read, so its final part is completed from the germline J gene. The chain recombines TRBV1 with TRBJ2-7, with a possible D match to TRBD1 (5 bases). This CDR3 region has 15 residues. With 0 bases removed from V and 1 base from J, the gap between germline ends came to 10 bases. Germline V gene lookup returns CDR1 NSQYPW and CDR2 LRSPGD (reference sequence). Here the CDR3 reads CTCSADKRQSYEQYF. The CDR3 DNA, read in part, is TGCACCTGCAGTGCAGATAAGAGACAGTCCTATGAACAGTAC.